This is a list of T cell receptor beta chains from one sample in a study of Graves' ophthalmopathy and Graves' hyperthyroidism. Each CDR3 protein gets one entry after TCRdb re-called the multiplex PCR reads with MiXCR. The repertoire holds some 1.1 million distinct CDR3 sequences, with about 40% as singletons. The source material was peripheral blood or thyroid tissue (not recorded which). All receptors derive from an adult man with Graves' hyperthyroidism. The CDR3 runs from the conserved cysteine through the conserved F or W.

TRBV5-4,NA,CASSSSRSKLYEQYF
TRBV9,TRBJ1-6,CASSVDGRDHSPLHF
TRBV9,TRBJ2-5,CASSAGTGFEETQYF
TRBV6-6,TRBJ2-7,CASSYSRQGAGEQYF
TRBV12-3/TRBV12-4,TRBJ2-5,CASRGGGTYETQYF
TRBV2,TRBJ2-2,CASSATSVVTGELFF
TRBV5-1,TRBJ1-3,CASGAGNTIYF
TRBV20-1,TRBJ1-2,CSARDGREIEGYTF
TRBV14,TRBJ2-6,CASSQKTAGANVLTF
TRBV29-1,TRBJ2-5,CSVEGVGTQATEETQYF
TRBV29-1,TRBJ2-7,CSVEEGQSYEQYF
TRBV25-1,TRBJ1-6,CASSHRGGASHSPLHF
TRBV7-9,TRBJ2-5,CASSFHGHRGETQYF
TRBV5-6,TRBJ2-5,CASSLPQGTGETQYF
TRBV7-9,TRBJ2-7,CASISSRTGEGDGITYEQYF
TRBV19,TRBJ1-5,CATLSWDSNQPQHF
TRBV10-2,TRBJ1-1,CASSEPENTEAFF
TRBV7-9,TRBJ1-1,CASSLDLAGGRAFF
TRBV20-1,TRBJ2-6,CSASRRGGANVLTF
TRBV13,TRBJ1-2,CASSLKGGNYGYTF
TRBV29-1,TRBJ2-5,CSVGQDVLEETQYF
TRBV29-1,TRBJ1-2,CSVDGQGVSYTF
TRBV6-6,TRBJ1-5,CASSYREPRQPQHF
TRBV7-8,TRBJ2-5,CASSPGVAGTQETQYF
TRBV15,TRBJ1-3,CATSSRDKINTIYF
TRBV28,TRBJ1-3,CASSDRAGNTIYF
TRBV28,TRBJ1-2,CASSKGGQELFGYTF
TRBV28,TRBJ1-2,CASKSDPRNYGYTF
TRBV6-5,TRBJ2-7,CASSYSGGNEQYF
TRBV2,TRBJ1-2,CASRGGQGGWYGYTF
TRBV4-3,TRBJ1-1,CASSQDRGGANTEAFF
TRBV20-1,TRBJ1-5,CSAQRTDRGGMPQHF
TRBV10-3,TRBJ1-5,CAISEPGGGNQPQHF
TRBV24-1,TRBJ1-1,CATSSAQGADTEAFF
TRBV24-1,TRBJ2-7,CATSDYRDEQYF
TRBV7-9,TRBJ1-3,CASSLRPPGNTIYF
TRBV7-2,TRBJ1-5,CASSSQKKAQPQHF
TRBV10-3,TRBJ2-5,CAIRAGTRGGVETQYF
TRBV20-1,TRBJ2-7,CSARDPDRAYEQYF
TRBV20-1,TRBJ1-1,CRVGGGGTEAFF
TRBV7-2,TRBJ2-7,CASSQELRGGSYEQYF
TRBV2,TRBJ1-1,CASTQQGNTEAFF
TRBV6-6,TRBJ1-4,CASSYGQGFEKLFF